This TCR beta chain was obtained from a study of T cells in Graves' hyperthyroidism and ophthalmopathy. Study information: Peripheral blood collection took place at initial diagnosis, before any treatment. The study, taken as a whole, reports: Peripheral blood also featured most of the thyroid clonotypes expanded above 0.001.

Regions amplified from RNA transcripts were the TCR beta CDR3 regions. During a first-round RT-PCR of the TCR CDR3, the HTBI primer set was used. TCRdb called the multiplex PCR reads again in MiXCR, with one record for every CDR3 protein. The profile shows roughly 380,000 distinct CDR3 sequences, roughly 13% of them singletons. The germline V gene encodes CDR1 MNHNS and CDR2 SASEGT. V was cut by 9 bases and J by 6 bases, with 6 bases left in between. The CDR3 has 9 amino acids. Comments on this clonotype: Its target is unknown.

The source material was blood. The chain carries TRBV6-1 and TRBJ2-7; D gene ambiguous. The receptor's source is a man aged 30 to 39 with Graves' hyperthyroidism that later progressed to Graves' ophthalmopathy. CDR3 bases: TGTGCCAGTACGAGCGAGCAGTACTTC. Translation gives CASTSEQYF.